The T cell receptor beta chain described here comes from a study of cytomegalovirus exposure and HLA in healthy donors. Researchers ran the PCR with 60 Vbeta and 13 Jbeta primers. Using immunoSEQ multiplex PCR, the repertoire was profiled, and TCRdb retains in-frame clones only, with some absent. The sample contains roughly 200,000 clones, approximately 82% of which appear only once. V shed 0 bases and J 0 bases; nucleotides not matched to a gene: 9. The CDR3 has 17 residues. From germline, CDR1 is SGHRS and CDR2 YFSETQ. The origin of this receptor is a man between 35 and 55 years old in good health and CMV-seropositive. The sequenced material came from PBMCs. The gene calls are TRBV5-1 and TRBJ2-7, with 7 positions matching TRBD2. In DNA form, the CDR3 reads TGCGCCAGCAGCTTGGGGGGTCGCGGGAGTTACTCCTACGAGCAGTACTTC. It translates to CASSLGGRGSYSYEQYF.